This is a list of T cell receptor beta chains from one sample in a study of CD8+ T cells in alopecia areata. Generated by immunoSEQ multiplex PCR, the TCRdb table keeps only in-frame clones and is missing some. The table shows 30,000 to 45,000 clones, with roughly half occurring only once. Sequencing used CD4+ Tregs sorted from blood. The receptors come from a human donor with alopecia areata. The CDR3 runs from the conserved cysteine through the conserved F or W. The D gene is left open where the match is weak. Part of the rows lack a size; the others show once, few, many or a class for expanded clones.

abundance | j_gene | v_gene | d_gene | CDR3aa | CDR3nt
few | TRBJ1-1 | TRBV11-2 | NA | CASSLAGRNTEAFF | TGTGCCAGCAGCCTGGCAGGCAGGAACACTGAAGCTTTCTTT
few | TRBJ2-3 | TRBV7-2 | NA | CASSLRERSTDTQYF | TGTGCCAGCAGCTTGAGGGAGCGGAGCACAGATACGCAGTATTTT
few | TRBJ1-3 | TRBV7-2 | NA | CASSPSGNTIYF | TGTGCCAGCAGCCCCTCTGGAAACACCATATATTTT
few | TRBJ1-5 | TRBV19 | NA | CASSIGTPSNQPQHF | TGTGCCAGTAGTATCGGGACACCTAGCAATCAGCCCCAGCATTTT
NA | TRBJ2-5 | TRBV10-3 | NA | CAIRDNAETQYF | TGTGCCATCAGAGACAATGCCGAGACCCAGTACTTC
NA | TRBJ1-2 | TRBV28 | TRBD1 | CAVGQAAYGYTF | TGTGCCGTTGGACAGGCCGCCTATGGCTACACCTTC
few | TRBJ1-2 | TRBV7-9 | TRBD1 | CASSLGQGYGYTF | TGTGCCAGCAGCCTAGGACAGGGCTATGGCTACACCTTC
NA | TRBJ1-5 | TRBV30 | NA | CAWSLSGGQPQHF | TGTGCCTGGAGTCTCTCAGGCGGGCAGCCCCAGCATTTT
NA | TRBJ2-3 | TRBV18 | NA | CASSRDRRNTQYF | TGTGCCAGCTCAAGAGACAGAAGAAATACGCAGTATTTT
NA | TRBJ2-6 | TRBV2 | NA | CASSPRHAGANVLTF | TGTGCCAGCAGCCCCAGACATGCTGGGGCCAACGTCCTGACTTTC
NA | TRBJ2-5 | TRBV9 | NA | CASSQGRDQETQYF | TGTGCCAGCAGCCAGGGACGTGACCAAGAGACCCAGTACTTC
few | TRBJ2-1 | TRBV5-1 | NA | CASSLEGRPYNEQFF | TGCGCCAGCAGCTTGGAGGGACGTCCCTACAATGAGCAGTTCTTC
NA | TRBJ2-4 | TRBV5-1 | NA | CASSLEEGQRNIQYF | TGCGCCAGCAGCTTGGAAGAGGGTCAGCGCAACATTCAGTACTTC
NA | TRBJ2-5 | TRBV7-3 | TRBD1 | CASSWGQGETQYF | TGTGCCAGCAGCTGGGGACAGGGAGAGACCCAGTACTTC
few | TRBJ2-4 | TRBV7-2 | NA | CASSAEGLTLAKNIQYF | TGTGCCAGCAGCGCTGAGGGACTTACACTAGCCAAAAACATTCAGTACTTC
medium-sized | TRBJ2-7 | TRBV7-2 | TRBD2 | CASRKGSGGHYEQYF | TGTGCCAGCAGAAAGGGGAGCGGGGGACACTACGAGCAGTACTTC
NA | TRBJ1-1 | TRBV6-5 | TRBD1 | CASRNRGEAFF | TGTGCCAGCAGGAACAGGGGGGAAGCTTTCTTT
NA | TRBJ2-1 | TRBV5-1 | TRBD2 | CATGGGYYNEQFF | TGCGCGACGGGAGGAGGGTATTACAATGAGCAGTTCTTC
NA | TRBJ2-2 | TRBV4-2 | TRBD1 | CASSLRTGANTGELFF | TGTGCCAGCAGCCTCCGGACAGGGGCGAACACCGGGGAGCTGTTTTTT
NA | TRBJ2-7 | TRBV27 | TRBD1 | CASSSPGQGAYGQYF | TGTGCCAGCAGTTCACCGGGACAGGGGGCGTACGGGCAGTACTTC
NA | TRBJ1-1 | TRBV5-1 | NA | CASSLGGKGNTEAFF | TGCGCCAGCAGCTTGGGAGGGAAGGGGAACACTGAAGCTTTCTTT
few | TRBJ2-7 | TRBV5-1 | NA | CASSLGAGSYEQYF | TGCGCCAGCAGCTTGGGAGCGGGCTCCTACGAGCAGTACTTC
NA | TRBJ2-3 | TRBV6-5 | NA | CASSFRGSTDTQYF | TGTGCCAGCAGTTTCCGGGGAAGCACAGATACGCAGTATTTT
NA | TRBJ2-7 | TRBV2 | NA | CASSPNGGLEQYF | TGTGCCAGCAGTCCAAACGGGGGTCTGGAGCAGTACTTC
NA | TRBJ2-1 | TRBV28 | TRBD2 | CASPRRTSGPIFPEQFF | TGTGCCAGCCCCCGGAGGACTAGCGGACCTATATTTCCTGAGCAGTTCTTC
once | TRBJ2-2 | TRBV5-1 | NA | CASSLTANTGELFF | TGCGCCAGCAGCTTGACAGCGAACACCGGGGAGCTGTTTTTT
once | TRBJ2-1 | TRBV9 | NA | CASSAPYNEQFF | TGTGCCAGCAGCGCCCCCTACAATGAGCAGTTCTTC
few | TRBJ2-6 | TRBV19 | NA | CASSIRSSGANVLTF | TGTGCCAGTAGTATCAGGAGCTCTGGGGCCAACGTCCTGACTTTC
few | TRBJ2-2 | TRBV30 | NA | CAWGKWGNTGELFF | TGTGCCTGGGGGAAGTGGGGGAACACCGGGGAGCTGTTTTTT
NA | TRBJ1-4 | TRBV28 | NA | CASTVGRWGIHEKLFF | TGTGCCAGCACCGTAGGACGGTGGGGCATACATGAAAAACTGTTTTTT
once | TRBJ2-7 | TRBV28 | TRBD2 | CASSAGGALGLEQYF | TGTGCCAGCAGTGCGGGGGGGGCCCTTGGGTTGGAGCAGTACTTC
NA | TRBJ1-4 | TRBV7-2 | NA | CASSTFPGSIHGKLFF | TGTGCCAGCAGCACATTTCCGGGGTCTATACACGGAAAACTGTTTTTT
once | TRBJ2-3 | TRBV2 | TRBD2 | CAGKRGGRGLTDTQYF | TGTGCCGGCAAGCGGGGGGGACGGGGTCTCACAGATACGCAGTATTTT
NA | TRBJ2-2 | TRBV11-2 | NA | CASSSQGPGELFF | TGTGCCAGCAGCTCCCAGGGGCCCGGGGAGCTGTTTTTT
NA | TRBJ2-1 | TRBV6-6 | TRBD2 | CASSISYRGGNEQFF | TGTGCCAGCAGTATCTCGTACCGGGGGGGCAATGAGCAGTTCTTC
NA | TRBJ1-6 | TRBV4-2 | TRBD1 | CASSQEGRGIKPPLHF | TGTGCCAGCAGCCAAGAGGGCAGGGGGATTAAACCACCCCTCCACTTT